This passage covers 24 T cell receptor beta chains from one sample sequenced in a study of Graves' ophthalmopathy and Graves' hyperthyroidism (dated by TCRdb to between 2018 and 2020). Sequencing used an Illumina HiSeq 2000. For repertoire sequencing, the TCR beta CDR3 regions were amplified from RNA transcripts. HTBI primers and the Qiagen OneStep RT-PCR kit were used in a first-round RT-PCR, which was followed by a second-round multiplex PCR, size selection and purification. TCRdb cleaned the public reads at Q25 with fastp, built clones with MiXCR and kept in-frame beta chains. For every CDR3 protein sequence, its rows merge into one entry that carries the most common genes and DNA. This sample comprises under 400,000 distinct CDR3 sequences, roughly a sixth of them detected only once. 12% of the sample is held by the ten biggest clonotypes. The sequenced sample consisted of peripheral blood. Receptors originate from an adult man with Graves' ophthalmopathy.

This clonotype was detected many times. V is TRBV15 and J is TRBJ1-5, with a possible D match to TRBD1 (5 bases). Germline V gene sequence: CDR1 LNHNV, CDR2 YYDKDF (reference sequence). Trimming shortened V by 0 bases and J by 11 bases, and 20 bases separated the two germline ends. The CDR3 totals 16 residues. This CDR3 is CATSRDPRASRQSQHF. In DNA form, the CDR3 reads TGTGCCACCAGCAGAGATCCCCGGGCCAGTAGACAGTCCCAGCATTTT.

This clonotype was recorded at least ten times. The chain uses TRBV7-8 and TRBJ2-2; TRBD2 matches at 9 bases. J lost 8 bases, V lost 0 bases, and 4 bases had no gene match. In germline, CDR1 is SGHVS, CDR2 FQNEAQ. The CDR3 runs 15 residues. The CDR3 region has the DNA TGTGCCAGCAGCTTAGCAGGGACTAGCAGAGGGGAGCTGTTTTTT. As protein: CASSLAGTSRGELFF.

This clonotype was observed a few times. The chain has TRBV6-1 and TRBJ2-7; 14 nucleotides match TRBD2. This CDR3 comprises 14 residues. The junction had 5 bases not matched to a gene; V was cut back by 7 bases and J by 6 bases. The germline V gene encodes CDR1 MNHNS and CDR2 SASEGT. In DNA form, the CDR3 reads TGTGCCAGCACTCGACTAGCGGGAGGGCCCGAGCAGTACTTC. This gives the protein CASTRLAGGPEQYF.

This clonotype was recorded at least ten times. The chain joins TRBV28 to TRBJ1-1; TRBD1 is a possible D gene (5 bases). The CDR3 spans 15 residues. The ends were cut back, 0 bases at V and 2 bases at J, with 10 bases in the middle. Germline V gives CDR1 MDHEN, CDR2 SYDVKM. CDR3: CASSLWGTANTEAFF. The CDR3 coding sequence is TGTGCCAGCAGTTTATGGGGGACGGCCAACACTGAAGCTTTCTTT.

This clonotype was found many times. J is TRBJ1-2 and V is TRBV28; 7 bases are a match to TRBD1. From germline, CDR1 is MDHEN and CDR2 SYDVKM. The CDR3 is 15 residues long. The CDR3 DNA reads TGTGCGAACGGGACAGCCGTTACGGAAGTCGGCGGCTACACCTTC. It yields the protein CANGTAVTEVGGYTF.

The table lists this clonotype with many counts. This sequence joins TRBV7-9 and TRBJ2-2; D may be TRBD1 or TRBD2 (5 bases each). Between the trimmed V and J ends, which lost 5 bases and 3 bases, there was a span of 13 bases. The CDR3 spans 15 residues. Germline CDR1 SEHNR, CDR2 FQNEAQ (reference sequence). The CDR3 bases are TGTGCCAGCAGCCCTGAGGGGAGTTACACCGGGGAGCTGTTTTTT. Protein product: CASSPEGSYTGELFF.

This clonotype was detected many times. The chain carries TRBV20-1 and TRBJ1-2, with 10 bases aligning to TRBD1. Per germline, CDR1 DFQATT and CDR2 SNEGSKA (reference sequence). The CDR3 covers 18 residues. V was clipped by 1 base and J by 5 bases; unmatched bases: 16. The CDR3 nucleotides read TGCAGTGCTAGAGCCCCACTGGGGACAGGGGCCTCCCGTTATGGCTACACCTTC. It is translated as CSARAPLGTGASRYGYTF.

Many counts were recorded for this clonotype. This chain links TRBV9 with TRBJ2-2; D is uncertain. The V gene lost 4 bases and the J gene lost 6 bases, with 16 bases spanning the gap. Germline loops: CDR1 SGDLS, CDR2 YYNGEE. This CDR3 is 15 amino acids long. CDR3 sequence reads: CASSPDTLHPGELFF. In DNA, the CDR3 is TGTGCCAGCAGCCCCGACACGCTCCACCCCGGGGAGCTGTTTTTT.

Worth noting for this clonotype: At one of its ends the junction is not consistent with the germline gene, which may arise from a read error. The V and J genes are TRBV7-2 and TRBJ1-1; D unclear. CDR3 length: 15 residues. CDR1 is SGHTA, CDR2 FQGNSA, per germline. The CDR3 reads CASSSVDLLNTEASF. The CDR3 nucleotides read TGTGCCAGCAGCTCCGTGGACCTCTTGAACACTGAAGCTTCCTTT.

This clonotype was recorded many times. This chain joins TRBV11-2 and TRBJ1-1; D ambiguous. CDR3 length: 14 residues. V gave up 2 bases and J gave up 5 bases, with 12 bases separating them. Germline V gene sequence: CDR1 SGHAT, CDR2 FQNNGV. Here the CDR3 DNA reads TGTGCCAGCAGCTTACACGACGGAAAAACTGAAGCTTTCTTT. Protein product: CASSLHDGKTEAFF.

The chain couples TRBV25-1 to TRBJ1-6, with no clear D. V was trimmed by 4 bases and J by 11 bases, leaving 12 bases between them. The CDR3 is 13 amino acids. Germline-derived CDR1 and CDR2 are MGHDK and SYGVNS. Written as DNA, the CDR3 is TGTGCCAGCAGTGCAACCCACGGCACACCCCTCCACTTT. It translates to CASSATHGTPLHF.

This clonotype was observed at least ten times. This chain links TRBV10-3 with TRBJ2-2; 11 bases align to TRBD2. This CDR3 comprises 15 residues. V was pared by 3 bases and J by 8 bases, with 5 bases of the junction left unmatched. Per germline, CDR1 ENHRY and CDR2 SYGVKD. This CDR3 is CAISEYSGRAGELFF. CDR3 DNA: TGTGCCATCAGTGAATATAGCGGGAGGGCTGGGGAGCTGTTTTTT.

This clonotype was observed many times. The chain carries TRBV20-1 and TRBJ2-7; 8 nucleotides line up with TRBD1. This CDR3 is 13 amino acids long. The ends lost 5 bases at V and 3 bases at J; junction bases unmatched: 6. CDR1 and CDR2 from the germline V gene are DFQATT and SNEGSKA (reference sequence). The CDR3 loop reads CSAWTGLVYEQYF. CDR3 in DNA: TGCAGTGCTTGGACAGGGTTGGTCTACGAGCAGTACTTC.

This clonotype was counted many times. The rearrangement links TRBV20-1 to TRBJ2-7; D is unclear. Germline lookup yields CDR1 DFQATT and CDR2 SNEGSKA (reference sequence). The length of the CDR3 is 14 residues. Trimming took off 3 bases at V and 0 bases at J, with 12 bases between the two ends. The chain's CDR3 is CSARGWRNSYEQYF. As DNA, the CDR3 is TGCAGTGCTAGGGGCTGGCGCAACTCCTACGAGCAGTACTTC.

This clonotype is a singleton in its sample. The genes are TRBV7-2 and TRBJ1-3, with no clear D. Trimming pared 8 bases from V and 3 bases from J, leaving 14 bases between. This CDR3 spans 14 amino acids. Germline V lookup: CDR1 SGHTA, CDR2 FQGNSA. CDR3 loop: CASGGRTDGNTIYF. CDR3 nucleotide sequence: TGTGCCAGCGGAGGGCGTACGGATGGAAACACCATATATTTT.

The rearrangement uses TRBV29-1 and TRBJ2-7, with unresolved D. CDR1 and CDR2 from the germline V gene are SQVTM and ANQGSEA. The CDR3 sequence is 12 residues long. V was clipped by 6 bases and J by 2 bases, with 11 bases between them. For the CDR3, the DNA is TGCAGCGTCCGCGATTTCGCCTACGAGCAGTACTTC. As protein: CSVRDFAYEQYF.

With respect to this clonotype: The CDR3 ends on some other residue instead of the conserved phenylalanine or tryptophan, so this is likely a read error. The DNA is omitted, as the CDR3 cannot be located on it reliably, and the CDR3 follows TCRdb's listing. The chain has TRBV5-8 and TRBJ1-2; whether TRBD1, the table's D call, matches the DNA was not checked. Germline V gene lookup returns CDR1 SGHTS and CDR2 YDEGEE. The CDR3 is 14 residues long, counting both termini. CDR3 region: CSSSFGPGGYGYTL.

This clonotype has at least ten counts. The chain carries TRBV20-1 and TRBJ2-7; 11 bases fit TRBD1. The CDR3 extends over 14 amino acids. The germline gives CDR1 DFQATT, CDR2 SNEGSKA (reference sequence). J was trimmed by 2 bases and V by 4 bases; bases with no gene match: 4. CDR3 in DNA: TGCAGTGCTACCCCGGGACAGGGGGCCTACGAGCAGTACTTC. Translated: CSATPGQGAYEQYF.

This clonotype was counted ten times or more. This chain links TRBV19 with TRBJ2-5, with 9 bases identical to TRBD1. The V gene end was trimmed by 6 bases and the J gene end by 4 bases; junction bases not matched to a gene: 6. In germline, CDR1 is LNHDA, CDR2 SQIVND (reference sequence). The CDR3 extends over 14 amino acids. CDR3: CASSQTGGGETQYF. The CDR3 DNA is TGTGCCAGTAGCCAAACAGGGGGCGGAGAGACCCAGTACTTC.

In its sample, this clonotype was seen many times. The chain recombines TRBV27 with TRBJ2-5, with D unclear. This CDR3 contains 15 residues. Germline-derived CDR1 and CDR2 are MNHEY and SMNVEV (reference sequence). V dropped 0 bases and J dropped 4 bases, with 12 bases sitting between them. The CDR3 bases are TGTGCCAGCAGTTTATCGAGGACGGTCGGAGAGACCCAGTACTTC. Translating gives CASSLSRTVGETQYF.

V is TRBV25-1 and J is TRBJ2-7; D unresolved. The V end was cut by 6 bases, the J end by 0 bases, with 15 bases between. This CDR3 has 15 amino acids. In germline, CDR1 is MGHDK, CDR2 SYGVNS. The CDR3 DNA reads as TGTGCCAGCAGAACCACCACCGCCGGCTCCTACGAGCAGTACTTC. Its translation: CASRTTTAGSYEQYF.

Ten or more counts support this clonotype. J is TRBJ2-5 and V is TRBV24-1, with 9 bases identical to TRBD2. J was trimmed by 4 bases and V by 5 bases; bases with no gene match: 16. CDR1 and CDR2 (germline): KGHDR, SFDVKD. The length of the CDR3 is 18 residues. The CDR3 loop is CATSVGRGGALRGETQYF. The CDR3, as DNA: TGTGCCACCAGTGTGGGTCGCGGGGGGGCCCTACGAGGAGAGACCCAGTACTTC.

About this clonotype: One end of the junction fails to match germline, which may point to a read error. The rearrangement uses TRBV12-3 or TRBV12-4 and TRBJ2-2, with 7 bases fitting TRBD2. This CDR3 is 16 amino acids long. The CDR3 spells CASSLGGSRYPGEPFF. CDR3 nucleotides: TGTGCCAGCAGTTTGGGGGGGAGCCGATACCCCGGGGAGCCGTTTTTT.

This clonotype has at least ten counts. The rearrangement uses TRBV5-5 and TRBJ1-1; TRBD1 might be the D (6 bases). From germline, CDR1 is SGHKS and CDR2 YYEKEE (reference sequence). Trimming pared 4 bases from V and 5 bases from J, leaving 15 bases between. CDR3 length: 14 amino acids. CDR3 amino acids: CASSRAQGWTEAFF. The CDR3 DNA sequence: TGTGCCAGCAGCCGAGCTCAGGGGTGGACTGAAGCTTTCTTT.